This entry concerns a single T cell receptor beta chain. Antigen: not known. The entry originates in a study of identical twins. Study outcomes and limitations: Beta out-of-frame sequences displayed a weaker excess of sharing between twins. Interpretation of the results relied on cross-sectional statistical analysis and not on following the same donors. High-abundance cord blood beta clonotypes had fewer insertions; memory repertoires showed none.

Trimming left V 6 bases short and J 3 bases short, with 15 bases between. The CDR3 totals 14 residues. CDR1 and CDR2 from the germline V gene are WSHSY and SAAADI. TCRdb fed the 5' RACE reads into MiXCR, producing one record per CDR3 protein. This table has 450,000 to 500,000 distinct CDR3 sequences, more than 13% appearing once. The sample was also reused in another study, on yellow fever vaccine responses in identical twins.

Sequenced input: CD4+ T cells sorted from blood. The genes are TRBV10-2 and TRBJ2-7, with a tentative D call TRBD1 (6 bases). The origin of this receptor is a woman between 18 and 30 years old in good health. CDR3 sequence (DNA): TGCGCCAGCAGCGACCTGAGCAGGGGCTACGAGCAGTACTTC. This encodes CASSDLSRGYEQYF.